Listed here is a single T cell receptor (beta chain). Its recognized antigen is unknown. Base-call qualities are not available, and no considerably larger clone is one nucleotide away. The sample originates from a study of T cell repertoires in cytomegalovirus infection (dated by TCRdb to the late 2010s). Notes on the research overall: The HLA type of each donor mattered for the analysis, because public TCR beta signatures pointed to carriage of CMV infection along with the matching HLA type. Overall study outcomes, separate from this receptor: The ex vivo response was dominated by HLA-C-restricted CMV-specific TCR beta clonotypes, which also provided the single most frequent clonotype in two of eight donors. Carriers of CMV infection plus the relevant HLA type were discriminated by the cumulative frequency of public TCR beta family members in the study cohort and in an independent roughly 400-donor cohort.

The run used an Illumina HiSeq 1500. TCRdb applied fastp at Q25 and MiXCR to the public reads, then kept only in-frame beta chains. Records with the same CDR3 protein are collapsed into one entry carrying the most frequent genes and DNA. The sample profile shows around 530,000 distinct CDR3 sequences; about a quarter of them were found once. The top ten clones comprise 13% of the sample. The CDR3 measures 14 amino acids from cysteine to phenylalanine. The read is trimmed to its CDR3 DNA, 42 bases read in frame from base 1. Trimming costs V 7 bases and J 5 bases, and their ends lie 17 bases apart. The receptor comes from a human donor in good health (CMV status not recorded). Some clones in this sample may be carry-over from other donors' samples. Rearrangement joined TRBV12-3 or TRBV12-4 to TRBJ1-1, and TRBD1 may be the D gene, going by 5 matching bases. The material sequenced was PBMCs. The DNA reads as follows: TGTGCCAGCAAGCCCGGGGGATTCGGGACTGAAGCTTTCTTT. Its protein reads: CASKPGGFGTEAFF.